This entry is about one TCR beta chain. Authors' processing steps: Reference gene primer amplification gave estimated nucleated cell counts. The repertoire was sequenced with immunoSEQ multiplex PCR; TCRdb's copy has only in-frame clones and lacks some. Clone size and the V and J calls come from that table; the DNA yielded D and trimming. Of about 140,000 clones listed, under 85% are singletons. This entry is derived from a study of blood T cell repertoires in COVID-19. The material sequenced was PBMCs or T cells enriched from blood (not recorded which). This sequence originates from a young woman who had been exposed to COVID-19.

CDR3 amino acids: CASSPTSGTNEKLFF. The CDR3 DNA reads as TGTGCCAGCAGCCCTACTAGCGGAACTAATGAAAAACTGTTTTTT. The chain combines TRBV7-8 with TRBJ1-4; D is unresolved. CDR3 length equals 15 residues. Germline V gene lookup returns CDR1 SGHVS and CDR2 FQNEAQ. Trimming removed 5 bases from V and 1 base from J, with 11 bases in between.